The 22 T cell receptor beta chains listed next were all sequenced from one sample in a study of cytomegalovirus exposure and HLA in healthy donors. 13 Jbeta primers and 60 Vbeta primers were used for the PCR. Clones were read by immunoSEQ multiplex PCR, and TCRdb kept only the in-frame ones, dropping some. Altogether about 140,000 clones are present, roughly 73% being singletons, with the ten largest covering around 1.6%. The sequenced sample consisted of PBMCs. These receptors came from a female donor in good health and CMV-seronegative.

As DNA, the CDR3 is TGTGCCAGCAGTTTGTGGCTGGGACTAGCCCCGGGTTCCGGTACGCAGTATTTT. Translating gives CASSLWLGLAPGSGTQYF. V and J are TRBV27 and TRBJ2-3, with TRBD2 matching over 9 bases. Germline assignment: CDR1 MNHEY and CDR2 SMNVEV (reference sequence). The V gene end was trimmed by 3 bases and the J gene end by 8 bases; junction bases not matched to a gene: 18. The CDR3 runs 18 residues.

This chain joins TRBV2 and TRBJ2-5; tentatively, D is TRBD2 (5 bases). Trimming shortened V by 8 bases and J by 2 bases, and 12 bases separated the two germline ends. CDR1 and CDR2 from the germline V gene are SNHLY and FYNNEI. The CDR3 is 13 residues long. The CDR3 region is CASDFTGQETQYF. The CDR3, as DNA: TGTGCCAGCGATTTCACGGGACAAGAGACCCAGTACTTC.

The chain employs TRBV25-1 and TRBJ2-5, with D perhaps matching TRBD1 (6 bases). The germline V gene has CDR1 MGHDK and CDR2 SYGVNS. V was clipped by 3 bases and J by 2 bases, with 19 bases between them. The CDR3 has 17 residues. The CDR3 DNA reads TGTGCCAGCAGTGACCTGACTTCGCAGGGGTTACAAGAGACCCAGTACTTC. This translates into CASSDLTSQGLQETQYF.

The chain employs TRBV6-5 and TRBJ2-5, with 7 bases fitting TRBD1. The CDR3 contains 14 residues. The junction had 6 bases not matched to a gene; V was cut back by 4 bases and J by 4 bases. The germline V gene has CDR1 MNHEY and CDR2 SVGAGI. The DNA of the CDR3 is TGTGCCAGCAGTTTCACCGGGACAGCAGAGACCCAGTACTTC. Translating gives CASSFTGTAETQYF.

This clone appeared a few times. This chain uses TRBV6-6 with TRBJ1-1; 8 nucleotides align to TRBD1. After removal of 6 bases from V and 2 bases from J, the junction contained 2 bases not matched to a gene. The CDR3 sequence is 13 residues long. Germline values: CDR1 MNHNY, CDR2 SVGAGI (reference sequence). The CDR3 DNA follows: TGTGCCAGCAGAGGGACAGGTAACACTGAAGCTTTCTTT. Its translation: CASRGTGNTEAFF.

The genes are TRBV28 and TRBJ2-3, with D tentatively TRBD2 (6 bases). V was trimmed by 5 bases and J by 2 bases, leaving 14 bases between them. The CDR3 runs 15 residues. In germline, CDR1 is MDHEN, CDR2 SYDVKM. This chain's CDR3 is CASSLLAAPTDTQYF. As DNA, the CDR3 is TGTGCCAGCAGTCTTTTAGCGGCCCCCACAGATACGCAGTATTTT.

This clone was seen once. The rearrangement links TRBV12-5 to TRBJ1-2; 7 bases are shared with TRBD1. The CDR3 covers 15 residues. J gave up 4 bases and V 5 bases, and 10 bases lay outside the gene matches. From germline, CDR1 is LGHNT and CDR2 FRNRAP. The CDR3 region is CASGKPGQWSYGYTF. The CDR3 bases are TGTGCTAGTGGTAAACCGGGACAGTGGAGCTATGGCTACACCTTC. Combining the CDR3 with reference TRBV12-5 and TRBJ1-2 gives the whole variable domain DARVTQTPRHKVTEMGQEVTMRCQPILGHNTVFWYRQTMMQGLELLAYFRNRAPLDDSGMPKDRFSAEMPDATLATLKIQPSEPRDSAVYFCASGKPGQWSYGYTFGSGTRLTVV.

The genes are TRBV6-6 and TRBJ1-1; D possibly corresponds to TRBD1 (5 bases). V lost 0 bases to trimming and J lost 3 bases, with 8 bases between them. The CDR3 is 14 amino acids. The germline CDR1 and CDR2 sequences are MNHNY and SVGAGI (reference sequence). CDR3 in DNA: TGTGCCAGCAGTTACTCTCAGGGCCACACTGAAGCTTTCTTT. Its translation is CASSYSQGHTEAFF.

This clone was seen a single time. V usage is TRBV6-1 and J usage is TRBJ2-2; tentatively, D is TRBD2 (6 bases). V lost 3 bases and J lost 8, with 16 bases in between. Germline-derived CDR1 and CDR2 are MNHNS and SASEGT. There are 15 residues in the CDR3. CDR3: CASSDGGLVWGELFF. The CDR3 nucleotides are TGTGCCAGCAGTGATGGGGGGTTAGTGTGGGGGGAGCTGTTTTTT.

The genes are TRBV7-6 and TRBJ1-1; a weak D match, TRBD1 (5 bases). The ends were cut back, 1 base at V and 1 base at J, with 10 bases in the middle. Germline V gene sequence: CDR1 SGHVS, CDR2 FNYEAQ. The CDR3 contains 15 residues. CDR3 in DNA: TGTGCCAGCAGCTTAGAGGTGGGGGGGAACACTGAAGCTTTCTTT. This encodes CASSLEVGGNTEAFF. The complete variable domain, with remaining parts taken from reference TRBV7-6 and TRBJ1-1, reads GAGVSQSPRYKVTKRGQDVALRCDPISGHVSLYWYRQALGQGPEFLTYFNYEAQQDKSGLPNDRFSAERPEGSISTLTIQRTEQRDSAMYRCASSLEVGGNTEAFFGQGTRLTVV.

A few counts support this clone. The V call is TRBV9, the J call TRBJ1-1; D possibly corresponds to TRBD1 (6 bases). The V gene's germline CDR1 is SGDLS and CDR2 YYNGEE. This CDR3 contains 13 residues. The V end lost 6 bases, the J end lost 1 base, and 10 bases lay between the germline ends. CDR3 DNA sequence: TGTGCCAGCACCTCAGGGGAGAACACTGAAGCTTTCTTT. Protein sequence: CASTSGENTEAFF.

The CDR3 reads CASSESGTGLYEQYF. The CDR3, as DNA: TGTGCCAGCAGTGAATCCGGGACAGGGCTCTACGAGCAGTACTTC. The V call is TRBV6-1, the J call TRBJ2-7, with TRBD1 identical over 9 bases. CDR3 length equals 15 residues. Germline V gene data show CDR1 as MNHNS and CDR2 as SASEGT. V lost 2 bases and J lost 3; bases outside the gene matches: 5.

CDR3 loop: CAWGRTSGSEQYF. CDR3 bases: TGTGCCTGGGGACGGACTAGCGGGAGCGAGCAGTACTTC. The rearrangement links TRBV30 to TRBJ2-7; 13 positions match TRBD2. This CDR3 contains 13 residues. The germline V gene encodes CDR1 GTSNPN and CDR2 SVGIG (reference sequence). The V segment lost 5 bases and the J segment 6 bases; nucleotides outside the gene matches: 4.

Details on this clone: Other DNA sequences in the sample encode the same CDR3. The chain uses TRBV15 and TRBJ1-4; no firm D call. The CDR3 length is 12 residues. Germline-derived CDR1 and CDR2 are LNHNV and YYDKDF (reference sequence). Trimming removed 1 base from V and 6 bases from J, with 3 bases in between. CDR3 loop: CATSRADEKLFF. CDR3 DNA: TGTGCCACCAGCAGAGCCGATGAAAAACTGTTTTTT.

This chain joins TRBV5-4 and TRBJ2-3, with 12 bases identical to TRBD1. The CDR3 totals 16 residues. Germline CDR1 reads SGHNT; CDR2 reads YYREEE (reference sequence). The junction had 7 bases not matched to a gene; V was cut back by 4 bases and J by 4 bases. The DNA for the CDR3 is TGTGCCAGCAGCCCGGGGGACAGGGGGCAATCAGATACGCAGTATTTT. Translation gives CASSPGDRGQSDTQYF.

The rearrangement uses TRBV5-4 and TRBJ2-4; the match to TRBD1 covers 10 bases. The trim removed 6 bases at V and 0 bases at J, leaving 12 bases unmatched. This CDR3 is 18 amino acids long. Germline V gene lookup returns CDR1 SGHNT and CDR2 YYREEE (reference sequence). This chain's CDR3 is CASINGTGEGLAKNIQYF. CDR3 DNA: TGTGCCAGCATCAACGGGACAGGGGAGGGGTTAGCCAAAAACATTCAGTACTTC.

The J gene is TRBJ2-2, the V gene TRBV30; D uncertain. V dropped 0 bases and J dropped 7 bases, with 9 bases sitting between them. This CDR3 is built from 13 residues. Germline V gene lookup returns CDR1 GTSNPN and CDR2 SVGIG (reference sequence). This chain's CDR3 is CAWSVLSYGELFF. The CDR3 nucleotides are TGTGCCTGGAGTGTACTATCGTACGGGGAGCTGTTTTTT.

The sample holds a few counts of this clone. The chain has TRBV6-1 and TRBJ1-2; 8 nucleotides match TRBD1. V was pared by 2 bases and J by 4 bases, with 6 bases of the junction left unmatched. CDR3 length: 15 residues. Per germline, CDR1 MNHNS and CDR2 SASEGT. The CDR3 DNA is TGTGCCAGCAGTGAATTGGACAGGGCTGTCTATGGCTACACCTTC. Its translation is CASSELDRAVYGYTF.

V is TRBV10-3 and J is TRBJ2-3, with a tentative D call TRBD2 (5 bases). The V gene's germline CDR1 is ENHRY and CDR2 SYGVKD. The CDR3 sequence is 14 residues long. V lost 3 bases and J lost 8, with 15 bases in between. This CDR3 reads CAISDLRGLGTQYF. The CDR3 DNA is TGTGCCATCAGTGATCTTAGAGGGTTGGGTACGCAGTATTTT.

The CDR3, as DNA: TGCGCCAGCAGCTTGGCCAGGGGGAGCATGAACACTGAAGCTTTCTTT. It encodes CASSLARGSMNTEAFF. V gene TRBV5-1 combines with J gene TRBJ1-1, with 7 bases fitting TRBD1. V was clipped by 0 bases and J by 0 bases; unmatched bases: 5. This CDR3 comprises 16 residues. Germline-derived CDR1 and CDR2 are SGHRS and YFSETQ. The whole variable domain, remainder taken from reference TRBV5-1 and TRBJ1-1, is KAGVTQTPRYLIKTRGQQVTLSCSPISGHRSVSWYQQTPGQGLQFLFEYFSETQRNKGNFPGRFSGRQFSNSRSEMNVSTLELGDSALYLCASSLARGSMNTEAFFGQGTRLTVV.

The rearrangement uses TRBV10-2 and TRBJ2-5; D remains unclear. With the DNA end fitting TRBJ2-7 better, the J assignment may be wrong. The CDR3 sequence is 15 residues long. From germline, CDR1 is WSHSY and CDR2 SAAADI. DNA for the CDR3: TGCGCCAGCAGTGAGTCAGTCGCGGCCTCCTACGAGCAGTACTTC. Its translation: CASSESVAASYEQYF.

This rearrangement joins TRBV2 to TRBJ1-2, with D uncertain. The CDR3 loop spans 13 amino acids. V was pared by 10 bases and J by 8 bases, with 20 bases between. Germline CDR1 SNHLY, CDR2 FYNNEI. Written as DNA, the CDR3 is TGTGCCATAGTGAGGGAGGCCGTAGGGGGCTACACCTTC. This encodes CAIVREAVGGYTF.